This T cell receptor beta chain comes out of a study of OX40 agonist ivuxolimab in advanced cancers. Study summary: Hepatocellular carcinoma, melanoma, renal cell or head and neck cancer was diagnosed in the dose-escalation patients. At 82.7% male, the cohort had a mean age of 60 years, ranging from roughly 23 to 80.

Broader study findings: More expanded clones were seen, on average, in CD8+ T cells than in CD4+.

Comment on this clone: Antigen specificity is unknown.

Germline V gene sequence: CDR1 LGHNA, CDR2 YSLEER. Trimming pared 0 bases from V and 2 bases from J, leaving 4 bases between. This CDR3 has 14 residues. Measured with immunoSEQ multiplex PCR; TCRdb has only the in-frame clones, and not every one. In the table there are 70,000 or so clones, more than 70% of which are singletons. The input for sequencing was CD4+ or CD8+ T cells sorted from blood, taken in a trial of the OX40 agonist ivuxolimab. The receptor was derived from an adult with an advanced solid tumor such as melanoma, head and neck, liver or kidney cancer. The J gene is TRBJ2-2, the V gene TRBV4-3; D not certain. The CDR3 DNA reads TGCGCCAGCAGCCAAGAACTTAACACCGGGGAGCTGTTTTTT. Its protein product is CASSQELNTGELFF.